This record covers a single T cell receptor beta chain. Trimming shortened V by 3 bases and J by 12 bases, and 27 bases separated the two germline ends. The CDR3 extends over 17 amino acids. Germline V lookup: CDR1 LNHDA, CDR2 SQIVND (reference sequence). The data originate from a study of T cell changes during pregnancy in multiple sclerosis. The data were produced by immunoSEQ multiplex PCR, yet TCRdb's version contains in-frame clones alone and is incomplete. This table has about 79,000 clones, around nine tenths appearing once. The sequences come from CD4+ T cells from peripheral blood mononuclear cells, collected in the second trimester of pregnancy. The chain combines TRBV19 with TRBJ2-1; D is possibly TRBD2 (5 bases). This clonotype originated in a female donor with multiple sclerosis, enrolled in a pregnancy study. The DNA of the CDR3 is TGTGCCAGTAGTATTCGGGTACCGGCCGCGGGTCCCAAGATGCAGTTCTTC. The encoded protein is CASSIRVPAAGPKMQFF.